This T cell receptor beta chain was recovered during a study of blood T cell repertoires in COVID-19. Sequencing was performed with immunoSEQ multiplex PCR; in TCRdb, only in-frame clones are kept and a portion is missing. The data show fewer than 350,000 clones, roughly 90% seen once. CDR1 and CDR2 (germline): SGHTS, YDEGEE. The CDR3 totals 15 residues. V gave up 2 bases and J gave up 6 bases, with 14 bases separating them. This TCR was sampled from a man aged 18 to 30 with active or convalescent COVID-19. Material: peripheral blood. This chain uses TRBV5-8 with TRBJ1-4; no clear D gene. This CDR3 reads CASSFEGRSDEKLFF. DNA for the CDR3: TGTGCCAGCAGCTTTGAGGGTCGGAGCGATGAAAAACTGTTTTTT.